Included here is one T cell receptor (beta chain) sequence, with context. It is unclear where the CDR3 begins or ends on the DNA, so no DNA is shown, and the CDR3 is as TCRdb lists it. From its first to its last residue, the CDR3 has 15 amino acids. Germline V gene lookup returns CDR1 LNHDA and CDR2 SQIVND (reference sequence). The data originate from a study of T-cell memory formation after mild COVID-19. TCRdb reprocessed the 5' RACE reads with MiXCR, giving one entry per CDR3 protein. Here the sample spans a few hundred thousand distinct CDR3 sequences, approximately 15% being singletons. The sequence derives from a man aged 18-30 years who had mild COVID-19 (a few samples of this study predate the infection). Cell type and time point are not known. The chain combines TRBV19 with TRBJ2-7; the listed D gene, TRBD1, was not tested against the DNA. Source material: PBMCs or a T cell subset sorted from them (not recorded which). CDR3 sequence: CASSKFGSGEYEQYF.